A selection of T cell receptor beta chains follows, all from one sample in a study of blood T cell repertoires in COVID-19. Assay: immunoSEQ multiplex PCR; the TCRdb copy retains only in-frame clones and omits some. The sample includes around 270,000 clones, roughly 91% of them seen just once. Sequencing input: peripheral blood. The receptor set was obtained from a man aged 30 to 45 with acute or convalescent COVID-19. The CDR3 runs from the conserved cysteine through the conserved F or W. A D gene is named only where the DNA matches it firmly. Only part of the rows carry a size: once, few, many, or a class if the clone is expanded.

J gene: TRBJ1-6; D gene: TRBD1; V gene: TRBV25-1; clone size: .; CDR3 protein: CASSGTGGWGSPLHF; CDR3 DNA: TGTGCCAGCAGTGGGACAGGGGGCTGGGGTTCACCCCTCCACTTT
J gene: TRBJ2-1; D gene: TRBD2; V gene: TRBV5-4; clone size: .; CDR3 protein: CASSFVGGRAHNEQFF; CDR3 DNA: TGTGCCAGCAGCTTTGTTGGCGGGAGGGCCCACAATGAGCAGTTCTTC
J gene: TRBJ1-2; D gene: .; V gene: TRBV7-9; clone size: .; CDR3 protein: CASSSEWVYGGGYTF; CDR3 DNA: TGTGCCAGCAGCAGCGAATGGGTATACGGCGGCGGCTACACCTTC
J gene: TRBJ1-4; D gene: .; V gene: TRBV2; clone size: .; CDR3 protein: CASSPDSGNEKLFF; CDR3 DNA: TGTGCCAGCAGCCCCGACTCCGGAAATGAAAAACTGTTTTTT
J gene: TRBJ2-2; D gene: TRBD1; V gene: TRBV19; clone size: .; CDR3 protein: CASSMEDRGIGELFF; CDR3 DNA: TGTGCCAGTAGTATGGAAGACAGGGGGATCGGGGAGCTGTTTTTT
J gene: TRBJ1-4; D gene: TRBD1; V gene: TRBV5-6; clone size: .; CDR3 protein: CASSLAGTGFGEKLFF; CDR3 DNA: TGTGCCAGCAGCTTGGCAGGGACAGGGTTTGGAGAAAAACTGTTTTTT
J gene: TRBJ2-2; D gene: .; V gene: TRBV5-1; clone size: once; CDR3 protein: CASSLFITGELFF; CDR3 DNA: TGCGCCAGCAGCTTGTTTATCACCGGGGAGCTGTTTTTT
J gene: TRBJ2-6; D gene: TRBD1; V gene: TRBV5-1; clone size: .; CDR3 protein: CASSHNRGDSGANVLTF; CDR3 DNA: TGCGCCAGCAGCCATAACAGGGGGGACTCTGGGGCCAACGTCCTGACTTTC
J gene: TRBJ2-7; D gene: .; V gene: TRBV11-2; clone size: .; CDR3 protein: CASGSGYEQYF; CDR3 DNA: TGTGCCAGCGGGAGCGGCTACGAGCAGTACTTC
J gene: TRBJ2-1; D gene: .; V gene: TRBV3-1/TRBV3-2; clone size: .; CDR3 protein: CASSQGGRGNEQFF; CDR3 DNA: TGTGCCAGCAGCCAAGGGGGAAGGGGGAATGAGCAGTTCTTC
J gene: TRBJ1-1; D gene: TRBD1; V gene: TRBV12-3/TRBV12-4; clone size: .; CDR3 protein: CASSFRGSTEAFF; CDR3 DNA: TGTGCCAGCAGTTTCAGGGGGAGCACTGAAGCTTTCTTT
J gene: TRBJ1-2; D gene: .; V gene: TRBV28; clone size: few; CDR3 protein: CASSAGSYGYTF; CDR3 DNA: TGTGCCAGTTCTGCGGGCAGCTATGGCTACACCTTC
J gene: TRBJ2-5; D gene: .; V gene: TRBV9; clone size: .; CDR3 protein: CASSFRDFQETQYF; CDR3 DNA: TGTGCCAGCAGCTTCCGGGACTTTCAAGAGACCCAGTACTTC
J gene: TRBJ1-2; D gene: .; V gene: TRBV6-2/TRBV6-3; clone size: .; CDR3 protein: CASSPTGNYGYTF; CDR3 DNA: TGTGCCAGCAGTCCAACAGGGAACTATGGCTACACCTTC
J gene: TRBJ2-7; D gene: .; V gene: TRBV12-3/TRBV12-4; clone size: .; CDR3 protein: CASSVVREQYF; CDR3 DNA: TGTGCCAGCAGCGTTGTCCGCGAGCAGTACTTC
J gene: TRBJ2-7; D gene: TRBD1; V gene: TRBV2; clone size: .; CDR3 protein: CASKSGGTGGQQYF; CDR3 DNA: TGTGCCAGCAAATCGGGGGGGACAGGGGGCCAGCAGTACTTC
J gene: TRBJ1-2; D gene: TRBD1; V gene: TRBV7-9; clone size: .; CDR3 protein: CASSLIAGQRGYTF; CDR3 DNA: TGTGCCAGCAGCTTAATTGCGGGACAGCGAGGCTACACCTTC
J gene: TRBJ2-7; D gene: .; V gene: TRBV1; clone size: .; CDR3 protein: CTSSAGLASYEQYF; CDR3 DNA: TGCACCAGCAGCGCCGGACTAGCTTCCTACGAGCAGTACTTC
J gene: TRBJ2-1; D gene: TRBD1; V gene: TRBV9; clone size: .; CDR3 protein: CASSVGVTGTNEQFF; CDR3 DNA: TGTGCCAGCAGCGTAGGTGTGACAGGGACGAATGAGCAGTTCTTC
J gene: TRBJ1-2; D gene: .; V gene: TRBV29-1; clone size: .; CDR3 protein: CSVNGWGGGGYTF; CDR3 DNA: TGCAGCGTTAATGGATGGGGGGGAGGAGGCTACACCTTC
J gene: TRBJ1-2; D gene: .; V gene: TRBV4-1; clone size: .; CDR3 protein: CASSQQGGYTF; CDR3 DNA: TGCGCCAGCAGCCAACAGGGTGGCTACACCTTC
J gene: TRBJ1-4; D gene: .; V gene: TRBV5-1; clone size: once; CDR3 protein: CASSSQGRNNEKLFF; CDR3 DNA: TGCGCCAGCAGCTCACAGGGTCGGAATAATGAAAAACTGTTTTTT
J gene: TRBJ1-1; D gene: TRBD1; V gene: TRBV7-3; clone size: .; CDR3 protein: CASSFGRGQDTEAFF; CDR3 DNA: TGTGCCAGCAGCTTCGGCAGGGGGCAGGACACTGAAGCTTTCTTT
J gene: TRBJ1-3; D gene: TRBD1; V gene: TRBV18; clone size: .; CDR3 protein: CASSQDRAGNTIYF; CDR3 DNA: TGTGCCAGCTCACAAGACAGGGCTGGAAACACCATATATTTT
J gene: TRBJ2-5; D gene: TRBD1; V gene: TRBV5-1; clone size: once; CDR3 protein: CASSLLGTGNQETQYF; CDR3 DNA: TGCGCCAGCAGCTTATTGGGGACAGGGAACCAAGAGACCCAGTACTTC
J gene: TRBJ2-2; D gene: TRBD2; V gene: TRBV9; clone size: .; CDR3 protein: CASSLGAGVSGELFF; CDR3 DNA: TGTGCCAGCAGCCTAGGGGCGGGAGTATCCGGGGAGCTGTTTTTT
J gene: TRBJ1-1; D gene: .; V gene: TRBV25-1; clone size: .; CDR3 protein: CASPQGQGTEAFF; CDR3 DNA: TGTGCCAGCCCTCAAGGGCAGGGCACTGAAGCTTTCTTT
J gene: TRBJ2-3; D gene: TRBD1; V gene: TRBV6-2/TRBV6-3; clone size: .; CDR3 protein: CASSYVGTGSDTQYF; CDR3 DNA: TGTGCCAGCAGTTACGTCGGGACAGGGTCAGATACGCAGTATTTT
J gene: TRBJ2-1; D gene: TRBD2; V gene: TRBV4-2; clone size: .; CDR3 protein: CASSQEGSGALFDEQFF; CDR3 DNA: TGTGCCAGCAGCCAAGAGGGGAGCGGGGCGCTGTTCGATGAGCAGTTCTTC
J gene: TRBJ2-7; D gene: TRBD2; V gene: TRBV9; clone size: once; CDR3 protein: CASSVETSGRAIKYF; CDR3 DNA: TGTGCCAGCAGCGTAGAGACTAGCGGGAGGGCCATTAAGTACTTC
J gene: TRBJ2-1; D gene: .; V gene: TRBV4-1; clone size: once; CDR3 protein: CASSQYRDISYNEQFF; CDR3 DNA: TGCGCCAGCAGCCAGTACAGGGATATCTCCTACAATGAGCAGTTCTTC
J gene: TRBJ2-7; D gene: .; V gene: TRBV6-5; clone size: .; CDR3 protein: CASSFLGRGRSYEQYF; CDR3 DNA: TGTGCCAGCAGTTTCCTGGGGAGGGGGAGAAGCTACGAGCAGTACTTC
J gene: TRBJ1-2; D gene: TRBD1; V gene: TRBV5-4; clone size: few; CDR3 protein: CASSFTGGSLNYGYTF; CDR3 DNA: TGTGCCAGCAGCTTCACAGGGGGAAGCCTTAACTATGGCTACACCTTC
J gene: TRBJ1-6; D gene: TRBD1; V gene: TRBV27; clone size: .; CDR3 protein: CASSITRQGVYNSPLHF; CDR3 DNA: TGTGCCAGCAGTATCACCCGACAGGGGGTCTATAATTCACCCCTCCACTTT
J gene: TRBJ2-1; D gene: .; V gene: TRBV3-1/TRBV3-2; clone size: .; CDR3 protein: CASSWRDSNEQFF; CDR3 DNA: TGTGCCAGCAGCTGGCGCGACAGCAATGAGCAGTTCTTC
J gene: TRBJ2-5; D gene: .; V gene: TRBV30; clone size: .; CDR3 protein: CACGHRGGTQYF; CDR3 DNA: TGTGCCTGCGGGCATCGAGGAGGGACCCAGTACTTC